Listed below are T cell receptor beta chains from one sample, sequenced in a study of cytomegalovirus exposure and HLA in healthy donors. The assay was immunoSEQ multiplex PCR, and TCRdb's table has in-frame clones only and misses some. In the table there are 150,000 or so clones, around nine tenths of which are singletons. The sample was PBMCs. The receptors were gathered from a man between 18 and 29 years old in good health and CMV-seropositive. Each CDR3 is given without its conserved first and last residue. A D gene is named only where the DNA matches it firmly. For some rows the clone size is stated as once, few or many, or as a class when expanded; others skip it.

TRBV7-2	TRBJ2-7	.	.	ASSSPQGRGEQY
TRBV5-8	TRBJ1-4	TRBD1	.	ASSLAAGGKEKLF
TRBV2	TRBJ2-5	.	.	ASSEGRGPGTQY
TRBV27	TRBJ2-5	.	.	ASSLSRQGGETQY
TRBV6-5	TRBJ2-1	TRBD2	.	ASSTRLAGLNEQF
TRBV4-2	TRBJ2-2	TRBD2	.	ASSQKGLAMNTGELF
TRBV7-3	TRBJ2-1	TRBD2	.	ASSPGGGSYNEQF
TRBV9	TRBJ1-1	TRBD1	.	ASSVGAGGWVNTEAF
TRBV30	TRBJ2-1	.	.	ALTSSLNNEQF
TRBV25-1	TRBJ2-3	TRBD2	.	ASSSGRADTQY
TRBV7-9	TRBJ2-2	.	.	ASSSPFTGTGELF
TRBV9	TRBJ2-1	TRBD2	.	ASSVGVSGGPSNEQF
TRBV6-5	TRBJ1-4	.	.	ASSKDRGKLF
TRBV20-1	TRBJ2-3	TRBD2	few	SALRTSGQY
TRBV30	TRBJ2-7	.	.	AWSVRYEQY
TRBV6-1	TRBJ2-7	TRBD2	.	ASSEPASGGWDEQY
TRBV30	TRBJ2-2	.	.	AWSYGELF
TRBV9	TRBJ2-3	TRBD2	.	ASSSRLAGATDTQY
TRBV11-1	TRBJ2-7	TRBD2	.	ASSGQTSGRAAYEQY
TRBV6-4	TRBJ2-1	.	.	ASSEGRGGEQF
TRBV9	TRBJ1-3	.	once	ASTRRASGNTIY
TRBV7-3	TRBJ2-7	.	.	ASSSTPIYEQY
TRBV5-4	TRBJ1-2	TRBD1	.	ASRQDRGHYGYT
TRBV6-4	TRBJ2-1	.	.	ASSHRAQGSYNEQF
TRBV7-2	TRBJ1-1	.	.	ASSRTPNTEAF
TRBV7-9	TRBJ2-3	TRBD2	.	ASWHAASGGLRDTQY
TRBV6-5	TRBJ2-3	TRBD2	.	ASSYSGRVTDTQY
TRBV11-2	TRBJ2-3	TRBD2	.	ASSLAVGGVTDTQY
TRBV19	TRBJ1-5	TRBD1	.	ASRDRVRSNQPQH
TRBV9	TRBJ1-5	TRBD1	.	ASSARGPGGPQH
TRBV11-2	TRBJ2-7	.	.	ASSLDLSKASYEQY
TRBV7-2	TRBJ2-1	TRBD2	.	ASSSSGLEQF
TRBV9	TRBJ1-6	TRBD1	.	ASSPRTGVTSPLH
TRBV7-9	TRBJ1-1	.	.	ASSHTTNTEAF
TRBV6-6	TRBJ2-2	.	.	ASSYEAGELF
TRBV6-5	TRBJ1-5	.	.	ASRAVDNQPQH
TRBV6-4	TRBJ2-1	.	many	ASSDSKGGNEQF
TRBV2	TRBJ1-6	.	.	ASKLEGQNSPLH
TRBV6-5	TRBJ1-1	.	.	ASSQRGGNTEAF
TRBV7-3	TRBJ2-3	TRBD2	.	ASSLRTSGGAADTQY
TRBV30	TRBJ2-7	TRBD1	.	AWSVQGAREQY
TRBV6-5	TRBJ1-1	.	once	ASTLHMTAREAF
TRBV5-1	TRBJ2-3	.	.	ASSLAGATDTQY
TRBV5-1	TRBJ2-3	.	once	ASSLSTGSADTQY
TRBV27	TRBJ2-7	.	.	ASSSTYEQY
TRBV18	TRBJ2-7	.	.	ASSPPGTYEQY
TRBV18	TRBJ2-2	TRBD2	.	ASSKRESNTGELF
TRBV6-5	TRBJ2-7	.	few	ASYNRLIPEQY
TRBV4-2	TRBJ2-1	TRBD2	.	ASSPGTSGKIYNEQF
TRBV4-3	TRBJ2-1	.	.	ASSQDYASAGF
TRBV30	TRBJ1-3	.	.	AWSVRVAGNTIY
TRBV19	TRBJ2-3	.	.	ASTPWGGPSADTQY
TRBV7-2	TRBJ2-5	TRBD1	few	ASSYRTGGQETQY
TRBV6-5	TRBJ2-7	TRBD2	.	ASSLGTSGGYEQY
TRBV19	TRBJ1-1	.	.	ASRKRGRDTEAF
TRBV7-2	TRBJ2-2	.	.	ASSLRFQGSRTGELF
TRBV18	TRBJ2-5	TRBD2	.	ASSSGLAGSGETQY
TRBV28	TRBJ1-2	TRBD1	.	ASSTDRGNYGYT